The next 21 T cell receptor beta chains were all read from a single sample in a study of T cells in women clearing cervical HPV infection. Using immunoSEQ multiplex PCR, the repertoire was profiled, and TCRdb retains in-frame clones only, with some absent. In all, the sample yields just under 35,000 clones. Source material: blood buffy coat. The receptors derive from a woman between 18 and 70 years old with a cervical HPV16 infection that either progressed to CIN3+ or cleared (not recorded which).

Regarding this clone: The read finishes 3 residues shy of the CDR3 end, and the germline J gene is used to complete it. This chain joins TRBV5-6 and TRBJ2-5, with D tentatively TRBD1 (7 bases). The germline V gene has CDR1 SGHDT and CDR2 YYEEEE. CDR3 length: 14 residues. Trimming removed 4 bases at V and 1 base at J, with 11 bases between. The CDR3 here is CASSRGTAQETQYF. The part of the CDR3 DNA that was read is TGTGCCAGCAGCCGGGGGACAGCCCAAGAGACC.

Notes on this clone: The read terminates 3 residues ahead of where the CDR3 ends, so the germline J gene completes it. The J gene is TRBJ2-7, the V gene TRBV6-1, with D possibly being TRBD1 (5 bases). V was cut by 3 bases and J by 6 bases, with 12 bases left in between. Germline lookup yields CDR1 MNHNS and CDR2 SASEGT. The CDR3 has 13 residues. The sequenced CDR3 bases are TGTGCCAGCAGTGAGAGAGACCAGGGCGAG. It specifies CASSERDQGE. The entire CDR3 protein is CASSERDQGEQYF.

With regard to this clone: Coverage ceases 3 residues before the CDR3 finishes, and the germline J gene fills in the end. The chain carries TRBV6-2 or TRBV6-3 and TRBJ1-5; TRBD1 matches 8 bases. The V gene end was trimmed by 4 bases and the J gene end by 1 base; junction bases not matched to a gene: 9. Germline lookup yields CDR1 MNHEY and CDR2 SVGEGT. The CDR3 covers 17 residues. The covered CDR3 bases are TGTGCCAGCAGTTCCTTCAGGGGGCCGGGGAGCAATCAGCCC. Its translation: CASSSFRGPGSNQP. The complete CDR3 protein is CASSSFRGPGSNQPQHF.

The CDR3 bases that were read are TGTGCCAGTAGTGATGGCACAGGGGGCGCCCTACAGCCC. Protein product: CASSDGTGGALQP. In full, the CDR3 is CASSDGTGGALQPQHF. This rearrangement joins TRBV19 to TRBJ1-5, with TRBD1 matching over 9 bases. The read ends 3 residues shy of where the CDR3 ends; the end is completed using the germline J gene. Germline V gene data show CDR1 as LNHDA and CDR2 as SQIVND (reference sequence). The CDR3 is 16 amino acids. With 5 bases clipped from V and 7 bases from J, the junction kept 12 bases outside the gene matches. The full variable domain, with the rest looked up from reference TRBV19 and TRBJ1-5, is DGGITQSPKYLFRKEGQNVTLSCEQNLNHDAMYWYRQDPGQGLRLIYYSQIVNDFQKGDIAEGYSVSREKKESFPLTVTSAQKNPTAFYLCASSDGTGGALQPQHFGDGTRLSIL.

Of note for this clone: The read stops 3 residues short of the end of the CDR3; the missing end is completed from the germline J gene. The J gene is TRBJ1-4, the V gene TRBV20-1, with D maybe TRBD1 (6 bases). This CDR3 region has 17 residues. The germline gives CDR1 DFQATT, CDR2 SNEGSKA (reference sequence). The CDR3 here is CSVRLSGRAGGANVLFF. Partial CDR3 DNA: TGCAGTGTCAGGTTGAGCGGGAGGGCTGGGGGGGCCAACGTA.

In the case of this clone: The read terminates 3 residues before the CDR3 end, so the remaining end is supplied by the germline J gene. V gene TRBV7-2 combines with J gene TRBJ1-6, with D hard to call. V was clipped by 4 bases and J by 0 bases, with 7 bases between them. Germline V gives CDR1 SGHTA, CDR2 FQGNSA. This CDR3 is built from 15 residues. The CDR3 bases that were read are TGTGCCAGCAGCTGGCAGAGCTCCTATAATTCACCC. Translation gives CASSWQSSYNSP. The full CDR3 is CASSWQSSYNSPLHF. The variable domain in full, with the rest retrieved from reference TRBV7-2 and TRBJ1-6, is GAGVSQSPSNKVTEKGKDVELRCDPISGHTALYWYRQSLGQGLEFLIYFQGNSAPDKSGLPSDRFSAERTGGSVSTLTIQRTQQEDSAVYLCASSWQSSYNSPLHFGNGTRLTVT.

To note about this clone: The CDR3 end is not reached by the read, which stops 3 residues before it; the germline J gene fills it in. J is TRBJ1-5 and V is TRBV7-2; D is perhaps TRBD1 (5 bases). Germline assignment: CDR1 SGHTA and CDR2 FQGNSA. V was trimmed by 2 bases and J by 1 base, leaving 9 bases between them. The CDR3 loop spans 15 amino acids. Here the CDR3 reads CASSLLGVSNQPQHF. The DNA read from the CDR3 is TGTGCCAGCAGCTTATTAGGGGTGAGCAATCAGCCC.

Comments on this clone: The CDR3 end falls 3 residues outside the read, so it is completed with the germline J gene. This sequence joins TRBV19 and TRBJ2-3, with a weak D call TRBD1 (6 bases). The CDR3 is 13 amino acids. Germline lookup yields CDR1 LNHDA and CDR2 SQIVND (reference sequence). CDR3 DNA, as far as it was read: TGTGCCAGTAGTACCGGGACAAGAGAGGCG. Translating it yields CASSTGTREA. The full CDR3 protein reads CASSTGTREAQYF.

A note on this clone: The read comes to an end 3 residues before the CDR3 does, leaving the germline J gene to fill in the end. The J gene is TRBJ1-2, the V gene TRBV19, with TRBD1 identical over 9 bases. The CDR3 contains 13 residues. CDR1 and CDR2 from the germline V gene are LNHDA and SQIVND (reference sequence). The sequenced CDR3 bases are TGTGCCAGTAGCGGACAGGGGACCTACGAC. Translation gives CASSGQGTYD. The CDR3 as a whole reads CASSGQGTYDYTF.

To note about this clone: Read sequence stops 3 residues before the CDR3 end, and the germline J gene provides the missing end. The chain is built from TRBV5-8 and TRBJ1-2; D possibly corresponds to TRBD1 (6 bases). CDR3 length: 13 residues. V was shortened by 4 bases and J by 4 bases, with 11 bases between the two germline ends. Germline V gene lookup returns CDR1 SGHTS and CDR2 YDEGEE. CDR3 in amino acids: CASSAGVAYGYTF. The sequenced part of the CDR3 DNA is TGTGCCAGCAGCGCAGGGGTGGCCTATGGC. Full variable domain (rest looked up from reference TRBV5-8 and TRBJ1-2): EAGVTQSPTHLIKTRGQQATLRCSPISGHTSVYWYQQALGLGLQFLLWYDEGEERNRGNFPPRFSGRQFPNYSSELNVNALELEDSALYLCASSAGVAYGYTFGSGTRLTVV.

Turning to this clone: The read stops 3 residues short of the end of the CDR3; the missing end is completed from the germline J gene. The chain uses TRBV20-1 and TRBJ1-1, with D unresolved. Germline loops: CDR1 DFQATT, CDR2 SNEGSKA (reference sequence). This CDR3 region has 13 residues. V lost 5 bases, J lost 3 bases, and 13 bases lay in between. The CDR3 loop is CSARPGVHTEAFF. The part of the CDR3 DNA that was read is TGCAGTGCTCGGCCCGGGGTTCACACTGAA.

Notes on this clone: The read terminates 3 residues before the CDR3 end, so the remaining end is supplied by the germline J gene. V is TRBV7-9 and J is TRBJ2-7, with a weak D call TRBD1 (5 bases). CDR1 is SEHNR and CDR2 is FQNEAQ in the germline V gene (reference sequence). V was pared by 5 bases and J by 2 bases, with 16 bases between. This CDR3 is built from 15 residues. The CDR3 DNA, read in part, is TGTGCCAGCAGCCCCCAGCCAGGGCCCCCCTACGAG. It yields the protein CASSPQPGPPYE. The CDR3 as a whole reads CASSPQPGPPYEQYF.

A note on this clone: The read finishes 3 residues shy of the CDR3 end, and the germline J gene is used to complete it. The J gene is TRBJ2-2, the V gene TRBV5-6; D remains unclear. CDR3 length: 14 residues. Germline loops: CDR1 SGHDT, CDR2 YYEEEE. V was shortened by 0 bases and J by 5 bases, with 8 bases between the two germline ends. The sequenced part of the CDR3 DNA is TGTGCCAGCAGCTTGGTTTCCGGGACCGGGGAG. Protein sequence: CASSLVSGTGE. The CDR3 reads in full as CASSLVSGTGELFF.

As concerns this clone: The read comes to an end 3 residues before the CDR3 does, leaving the germline J gene to fill in the end. The chain combines TRBV2 with TRBJ1-1; D possibly corresponds to TRBD1 (5 bases). Germline V gene lookup returns CDR1 SNHLY and CDR2 FYNNEI. Trimming took 6 bases from V and 5 from J, leaving 16 bases between them. There are 14 residues in the CDR3. CDR3 sequence reads: CASSPGLQRTEAFF. The sequenced part of the CDR3 DNA is TGTGCCAGCAGCCCGGGACTCCAGAGGACTGAA.

As regards this clone: The read halts 3 residues ahead of the CDR3 end, with the missing end drawn from the germline J gene. The gene calls are TRBV6-4 and TRBJ1-5; D not certain. This CDR3 comprises 11 residues. Germline V CDR1 and CDR2: MRHNA, SNTAGT. CDR3 sequence reads: CASRVRGPQHF. CDR3 DNA (partial): TGTGCCAGCAGGGTTCGTGGCCCC.

On this clone: Read data end 3 residues before the CDR3 end; the end is taken from the germline J gene. The V and J genes are TRBV18 and TRBJ1-2; D not resolved. This CDR3 is built from 16 residues. Looked up from germline, CDR1 is KGHSH and CDR2 is LQKENI. The covered CDR3 bases are TGTGCCAGCTCACCACCCAGCGGGAGTTCGTACAATGAC. Protein product: CASSPPSGSSYND. The full CDR3 sequence reads CASSPPSGSSYNDYTF. The full variable domain, with the rest looked up from reference TRBV18 and TRBJ1-2, is NAGVMQNPRHLVRRRGQEARLRCSPMKGHSHVYWYRQLPEEGLKFMVYLQKENIIDESGMPKERFSAEFPKEGPSILRIQQVVRGDSAAYFCASSPPSGSSYNDYTFGSGTRLTVV.

As regards this clone: The read is 3 residues too short to cover the CDR3 end, so that end is filled in from the germline J gene. The chain links TRBV2 to TRBJ2-6; 7 nucleotides line up with TRBD1. CDR3 size: 17 residues. V shed 3 bases, J shed 0 bases, and the junction held 5 bases outside the gene matches. CDR1 and CDR2 (germline): SNHLY, FYNNEI. CDR3 sequence reads: CASSEYRGFSGANVLTF. CDR3 DNA (partial): TGTGCCAGCAGTGAGTACAGGGGATTCTCTGGGGCCAACGTC.

In the case of this clone: The read terminates 3 residues ahead of where the CDR3 ends, so the germline J gene completes it. The chain joins TRBV18 to TRBJ1-2; D possibly corresponds to TRBD1 (6 bases). Germline V gene lookup returns CDR1 KGHSH and CDR2 LQKENI. This CDR3 region has 17 residues. Trimming shortened V by 3 bases and J by 4 bases, and 21 bases separated the two germline ends. CDR3 in amino acids: CASSPLPTGSIGYGYTF. The sequenced part of the CDR3 DNA is TGTGCCAGCTCACCCCTACCGACAGGTTCCATAGGCTATGGC.

As for this clone: The read stops 3 residues short of the end of the CDR3; the missing end is completed from the germline J gene. The chain joins TRBV7-9 to TRBJ2-4, with 9 bases that match TRBD1. Germline CDR1 and CDR2: SEHNR and FQNEAQ (reference sequence). The CDR3 runs to 15 residues. CDR3 bases read: TGTGCCAGCAGCTTAGCGCCGGGACAGGGAGGAGGT. Translation: CASSLAPGQGGG. The CDR3 in its entirety is CASSLAPGQGGGQYF. Filled out from reference TRBV7-9 and TRBJ2-4, the complete variable domain reads DTGVSQNPRHKITKRGQNVTFRCDPISEHNRLYWYRQTLGQGPEFLTYFQNEAQLEKSRLLSDRFSAERPKGSFSTLEIQRTEQGDSAMYLCASSLAPGQGGGQYFGAGTRLSVL.

Notes on this clone: Coverage ceases 3 residues before the CDR3 finishes, and the germline J gene fills in the end. V is TRBV2 and J is TRBJ2-1; D unresolved. Germline-derived CDR1 and CDR2 are SNHLY and FYNNEI. V gave up 0 bases and J gave up 4 bases, with 13 bases separating them. The CDR3 runs to 16 residues. The covered CDR3 bases are TGTGCCAGCAGTGAAGCGCTTCGTGAGGTTTACAATGAG. Translation gives CASSEALREVYNE. The whole CDR3 protein is CASSEALREVYNEQFF.

As to this clone: The sequence runs out 3 residues before the end of the CDR3; the remainder is reconstructed from the germline J gene. The chain has TRBV20-1 and TRBJ1-2, with D perhaps matching TRBD1 (6 bases). CDR3 length: 11 residues. Germline lookup yields CDR1 DFQATT and CDR2 SNEGSKA (reference sequence). V was shortened by 6 bases and J by 3 bases, with 8 bases between the two germline ends. Incomplete CDR3 DNA: TGCAGTGCGAGGACAGACTATGGC. This translates into CSARTDYG. Given in full, the CDR3 is CSARTDYGYTF.